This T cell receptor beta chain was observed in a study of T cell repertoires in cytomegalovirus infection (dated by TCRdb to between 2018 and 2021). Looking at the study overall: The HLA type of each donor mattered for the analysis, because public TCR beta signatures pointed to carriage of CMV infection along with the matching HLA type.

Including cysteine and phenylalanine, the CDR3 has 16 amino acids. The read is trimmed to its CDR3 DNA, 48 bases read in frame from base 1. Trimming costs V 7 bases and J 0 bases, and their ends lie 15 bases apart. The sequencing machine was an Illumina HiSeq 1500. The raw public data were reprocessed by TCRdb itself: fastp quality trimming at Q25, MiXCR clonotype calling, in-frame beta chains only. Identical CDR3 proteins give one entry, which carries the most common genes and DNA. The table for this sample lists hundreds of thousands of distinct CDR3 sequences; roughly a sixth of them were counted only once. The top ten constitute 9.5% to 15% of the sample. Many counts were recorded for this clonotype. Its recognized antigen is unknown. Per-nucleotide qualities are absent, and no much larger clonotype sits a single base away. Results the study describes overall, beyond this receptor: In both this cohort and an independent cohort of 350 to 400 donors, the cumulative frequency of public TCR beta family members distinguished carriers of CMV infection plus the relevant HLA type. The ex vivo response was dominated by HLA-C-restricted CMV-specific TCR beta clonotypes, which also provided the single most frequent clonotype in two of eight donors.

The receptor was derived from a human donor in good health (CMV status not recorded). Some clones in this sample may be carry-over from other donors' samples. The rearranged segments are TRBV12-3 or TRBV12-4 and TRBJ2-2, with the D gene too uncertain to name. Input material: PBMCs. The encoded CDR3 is CASTPVVSSNTGELFF. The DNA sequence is TGTGCCAGCACCCCCGTAGTGAGCTCGAACACCGGGGAGCTGTTTTTT.